The present T cell receptor (beta chain) was sequenced within a study of glioma-infiltrating T cells after dendritic cell vaccination. Points from the study as a whole: The cohort had few patients with full blood and tumor sets.

This sample's time point: after dendritic cell vaccination, including at tumor progression/relapse. This clone has a handful of counts. Its target is not known. Generated by immunoSEQ multiplex PCR, the TCRdb table keeps only in-frame clones and is missing some. The table lists 90,000 to 140,000 clones, around 89% of them singletons. This CDR3 region has 13 residues. The V gene lost 8 bases and the J gene lost 2 bases, with 13 bases spanning the gap. Germline CDR1 is MNHNS and CDR2 is SASEGT. This rearrangement joins TRBV6-1 to TRBJ2-7; possible D gene TRBD2, 6 bases. Source: blood, taken after dendritic cell vaccination. The TCR originated in a human donor with glioblastoma. The CDR3 region is CASGRDGPYEQYF. In nucleotides, the CDR3 is TGTGCCAGCGGGCGGGACGGCCCCTACGAGCAGTACTTC.